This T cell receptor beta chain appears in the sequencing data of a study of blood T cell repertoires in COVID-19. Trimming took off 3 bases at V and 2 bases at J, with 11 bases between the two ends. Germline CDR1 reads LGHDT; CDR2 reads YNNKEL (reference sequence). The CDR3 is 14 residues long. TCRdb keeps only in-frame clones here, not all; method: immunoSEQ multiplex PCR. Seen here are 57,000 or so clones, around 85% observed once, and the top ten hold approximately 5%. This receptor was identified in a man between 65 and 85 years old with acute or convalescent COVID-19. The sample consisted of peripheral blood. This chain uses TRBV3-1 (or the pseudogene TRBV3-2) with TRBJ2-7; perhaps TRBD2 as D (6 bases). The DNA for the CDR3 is TGTGCCAGCAGCCACGGCGGGGCCACCTACGAGCAGTACTTC. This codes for CASSHGGATYEQYF.